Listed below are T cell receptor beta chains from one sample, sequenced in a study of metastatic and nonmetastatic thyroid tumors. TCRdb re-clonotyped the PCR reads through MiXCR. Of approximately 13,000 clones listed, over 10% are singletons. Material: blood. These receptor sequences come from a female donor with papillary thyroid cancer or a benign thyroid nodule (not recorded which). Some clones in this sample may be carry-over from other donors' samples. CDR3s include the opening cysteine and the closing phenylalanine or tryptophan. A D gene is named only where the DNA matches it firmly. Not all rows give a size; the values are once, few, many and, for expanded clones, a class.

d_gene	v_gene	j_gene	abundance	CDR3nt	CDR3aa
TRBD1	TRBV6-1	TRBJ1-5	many	TGTGCCAGCAGCGCAGGGGGGTTATTTAATAGCCAGCCCCAGCATTTT	CASSAGGLFNSQPQHF
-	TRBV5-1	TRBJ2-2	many	TGCGCCAGCAGCTTGGATGGGGGGAGGACCGGGGAGCTGTTTTTT	CASSLDGGRTGELFF
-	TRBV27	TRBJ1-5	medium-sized	TGTGCCAGCAGTTTTGGGGTCAATCAGCCCCAGCATTTT	CASSFGVNQPQHF
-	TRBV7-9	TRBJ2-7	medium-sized	TGTGCCAGCAGCGGCTTCGGGGTCTACGAGCAGTACTTC	CASSGFGVYEQYF
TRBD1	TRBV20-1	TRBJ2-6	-	TGCAGTGCTAGAGTCCAGGGGGTTAATGGTGGGGCCAACGTCCTGACTTTC	CSARVQGVNGGANVLTF
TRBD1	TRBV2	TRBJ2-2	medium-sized	TGTGCCAGCAAAGGGGGCCTAACCGGGGAGCTGTTTTTT	CASKGGLTGELFF
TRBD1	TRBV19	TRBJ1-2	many	TGTGCCAGTAGTATGGGCGGGACAGGAGATTATGGCTACACCTTC	CASSMGGTGDYGYTF
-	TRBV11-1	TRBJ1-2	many	TGTGCCAGCAGCTCTCTCCAGTCTCCAAGCCAGGAGGGCTACACCTTC	CASSSLQSPSQEGYTF
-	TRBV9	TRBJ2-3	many	TGTGCCAGCAGCAAAGGAGGTCTGGAGACAGATACGCAGTATTTT	CASSKGGLETDTQYF
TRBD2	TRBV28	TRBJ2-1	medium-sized	TGTGCCAGCTGGGGCGGGGGAGGTAATGAGCAGTTCTTC	CASWGGGGNEQFF
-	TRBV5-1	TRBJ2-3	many	TGCGCCAGCAGCTTGGCTGGTCAGTCGAGTACGCAGTATTTT	CASSLAGQSSTQYF
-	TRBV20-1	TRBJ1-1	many	TGCAGTGCTGGAGTCTCCCTGAGGGCGAACACTGAAGCTTTCTTT	CSAGVSLRANTEAFF
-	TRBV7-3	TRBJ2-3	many	TGTGCCAGCAGCTTAACTAGCGGACCTCCCGGGGATACGCAGTATTTT	CASSLTSGPPGDTQYF
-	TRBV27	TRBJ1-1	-	TGTGCCAGCAGCATAGGGGTAGGAGCTGAAGCTTTCTTT	CASSIGVGAEAFF
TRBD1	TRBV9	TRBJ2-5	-	TGTTCCACCAGCCCCTGGACAGGGGGACAAGAGACCCAGTACTTC	CSTSPWTGGQETQYF
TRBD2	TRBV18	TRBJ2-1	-	TGTGCCAGCTCACTAACTAGCGGGAGTCTCCAATCGGAGCAGTTCTTC	CASSLTSGSLQSEQFF
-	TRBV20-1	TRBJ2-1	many	TGCAGTGCTTTAATGCCCTCCTACAATGAGCAGTTCTTC	CSALMPSYNEQFF
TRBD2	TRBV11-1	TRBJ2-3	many	TGTGCCAGCAGCTTAGCGGGGGGGTTACCTTACACAGATACGCAGTATTTT	CASSLAGGLPYTDTQYF
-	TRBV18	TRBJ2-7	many	TGTGCCAGCTCACAACCCGCGGGGTCCGCGCCCTACGAGCAGTACTTC	CASSQPAGSAPYEQYF
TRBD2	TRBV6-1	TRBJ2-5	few	TGTGCCAGCAGCGTCGCTAGCGGGGGTGCATATACCCAGTACTTC	CASSVASGGAYTQYF